The clone carrying this T cell receptor beta chain was observed a single time. The data stem from a study of blood T cell repertoires in COVID-19. Study-wide background: Italy, Spain and the United States were the sources of the convalescent and acute COVID-19 samples.

In the authors' workflow: Reference gene primer amplification gave nucleated cell count estimates. Profiling relied on immunoSEQ multiplex PCR, and the TCRdb table lists in-frame clones only, not all of them. D and trimming come from the DNA, and the V and J calls and clone size come from that table. The table shows almost 200,000 clones, with 86% occurring only once. V was pared by 2 bases and J by 5 bases, with 5 bases of the junction left unmatched. CDR1 and CDR2 (germline): SGHAT, FQNNGV. The CDR3 has 15 residues. Sequencing used peripheral blood. This chain connects TRBV11-2 to TRBJ1-4, with 7 bases fitting TRBD1. The sequence was obtained from a woman in her seventies with acute or convalescent COVID-19. The CDR3: CASSLIRDRNEKLFF. The CDR3 bases are TGTGCCAGCAGCTTAATCCGGGACAGAAATGAAAAACTGTTTTTT.